The 31 T cell receptor beta chains below come from one sample, sequenced in a study of T cells in Graves' hyperthyroidism and ophthalmopathy. Amplified TCR beta CDR3 regions came from RNA transcripts. First-round RT-PCR targeting the TCR CDR3 was performed with the HTBI primer set. TCRdb redid the calling of the multiplex PCR reads with MiXCR, one entry per CDR3 protein. There are about 320,000 distinct CDR3 sequences in the sample; roughly 15% occur only once, and approximately 35% lies in the top ten. The sample comprised blood. The receptors here all came from a man aged 30 to 45 with Graves' hyperthyroidism.

This clonotype was counted only a few times. The V call is TRBV13, the J call TRBJ1-6; D not resolved. Germline CDR1 PRHDT, CDR2 FYEKMQ (reference sequence). Trimming took off 5 bases at V and 7 bases at J, with 18 bases between the two ends. This CDR3 comprises 16 residues. The CDR3 sequence is CASSPRVRPENSPLHF. As DNA, the CDR3 is TGTGCCAGCAGCCCCCGAGTTCGGCCCGAAAATTCACCCCTCCACTTT.

The sample holds a few counts of this clonotype. The chain uses TRBV13 and TRBJ1-2; 7 nucleotides line up with TRBD1. CDR1 and CDR2 (germline): PRHDT, FYEKMQ (reference sequence). This CDR3 spans 15 amino acids. J lost 6 bases, V lost 7 bases, and 14 bases had no gene match. CDR3 in amino acids: CASKRWVGGNHGYTF. The CDR3 DNA sequence: TGTGCCAGCAAGAGATGGGTAGGGGGCAACCATGGCTACACCTTC. Drawing the rest from reference TRBV13 and TRBJ1-2, the complete variable domain is AAGVIQSPRHLIKEKRETATLKCYPIPRHDTVYWYQQGPGQDPQFLISFYEKMQSDKGSIPDRFSAQQFSDYHSELNMSSLELGDSALYFCASKRWVGGNHGYTFGSGTRLTVV.

The chain is built from TRBV5-4 and TRBJ2-1, with 12 bases aligning to TRBD2. V shed 3 bases and J 0 bases; nucleotides not matched to a gene: 7. This CDR3 has 18 amino acids. Germline CDR1 is SGHNT and CDR2 is YYREEE (reference sequence). Here the CDR3 DNA reads TGTGCCAGCAGCTCGGGACTAGCGGGCGCAACCTCCTACAATGAGCAGTTCTTC. Translation gives CASSSGLAGATSYNEQFF.

This clonotype occurred many times. The rearrangement joins TRBV28 to TRBJ1-1; D is unresolved. Trimming took 3 bases from V and 4 from J, leaving 15 bases between them. The CDR3 extends over 15 amino acids. The germline CDR1 and CDR2 sequences are MDHEN and SYDVKM. The CDR3 reads CASSFLGPGSTEAFF. The CDR3 region has the DNA TGTGCCAGCAGTTTCTTAGGCCCGGGAAGCACTGAAGCTTTCTTT.

The J gene is TRBJ2-3, the V gene TRBV20-1; maybe TRBD1 (6 bases). The CDR3 covers 16 residues. The V gene lost 5 bases and the J gene lost 2 bases, with 20 bases spanning the gap. CDR1 is DFQATT and CDR2 is SNEGSKA in the germline V gene (reference sequence). The CDR3 nucleotides read TGCAGTGCTGGCTCCCTTACAGGGCGTAACACAGATACGCAGTATTTT. Translating it yields CSAGSLTGRNTDTQYF.

This sequence joins TRBV20-1 and TRBJ2-7, with 7 nucleotides matching TRBD1. Per germline, CDR1 DFQATT and CDR2 SNEGSKA (reference sequence). V dropped 5 bases and J dropped 2; count of bases not matched to a gene: 3. The CDR3 totals 12 residues. The CDR3 loop is CSAGTETYEQYF. CDR3 nucleotides: TGCAGTGCTGGGACAGAAACCTACGAGCAGTACTTC.

This clonotype occurred many times. This sequence joins TRBV27 and TRBJ1-1, with D perhaps matching TRBD1 (5 bases). This CDR3 comprises 14 residues. Germline assignment: CDR1 MNHEY and CDR2 SMNVEV (reference sequence). V was clipped by 5 bases and J by 1 base, with 11 bases between them. The CDR3 loop reads CASSRRQQNTEAFF. CDR3 DNA sequence: TGTGCCAGCAGTCGCCGACAGCAGAACACTGAAGCTTTCTTT.

In its sample, this clonotype was seen a few times. This chain links TRBV13 with TRBJ2-1; D gene unclear. Germline V lookup: CDR1 PRHDT, CDR2 FYEKMQ (reference sequence). The CDR3 has 11 amino acids. V lost 8 bases to trimming and J lost 7 bases, with 9 bases between them. In nucleotides, the CDR3 is TGTGCCAGCCGTGCCTTTAATGAGCAGTTCTTC. Its translation is CASRAFNEQFF.

This clonotype was counted at least ten times. The V call is TRBV30, the J call TRBJ1-2; perhaps TRBD1 as D (6 bases). The CDR3 has 15 residues. Germline V lookup: CDR1 GTSNPN, CDR2 SVGIG (reference sequence). V shed 4 bases and J shed 3 bases, with 18 bases lying between them. This CDR3 reads CAWTRDLRGDYGYTF. The CDR3 DNA follows: TGTGCCTGGACTCGGGACCTCAGGGGAGACTATGGCTACACCTTC.

This clonotype has more than one count but fewer than ten. This rearrangement joins TRBV3-1 to TRBJ2-7, with D possibly matching TRBD2 (5 bases). Looked up from germline, CDR1 is LGHDT and CDR2 is YNNKEL (reference sequence). The CDR3 totals 12 residues. V lost 4 bases and J 3 bases, leaving 7 bases between the germline ends. The CDR3 nucleotides are TGTGCCAGCAGCCCGGGGTACTACGAGCAGTACTTC. It specifies CASSPGYYEQYF.

This clonotype was counted between two and nine times. The chain joins TRBV27 to TRBJ2-3; tentatively, D is TRBD2 (6 bases). Trimming removed 5 bases from V and 2 bases from J, with 17 bases in between. This CDR3 region has 16 residues. CDR1 is MNHEY, CDR2 SMNVEV, per germline (reference sequence). The CDR3 loop reads CASSPRRTTPTDTQYF. CDR3 sequence (DNA): TGTGCCAGCAGTCCACGAAGGACTACCCCCACAGATACGCAGTATTTT.

There are a few counts of this clonotype. This sequence joins TRBV5-1 and TRBJ2-2, with D maybe TRBD2 (7 bases). CDR3 size: 15 residues. The V and J ends lost 3 bases and 5 bases respectively, with 14 bases between them. The germline V gene encodes CDR1 SGHRS and CDR2 YFSETQ. CDR3: CASSSGGHSTGELFF. The CDR3 DNA follows: TGCGCCAGCAGCTCGGGGGGCCATTCTACCGGGGAGCTGTTTTTT. The whole variable domain, remainder taken from reference TRBV5-1 and TRBJ2-2, is KAGVTQTPRYLIKTRGQQVTLSCSPISGHRSVSWYQQTPGQGLQFLFEYFSETQRNKGNFPGRFSGRQFSNSRSEMNVSTLELGDSALYLCASSSGGHSTGELFFGEGSRLTVL.

This chain connects TRBV29-1 to TRBJ2-5; no clear D gene. V was trimmed by 4 bases and J by 4 bases, leaving 10 bases between them. In germline, CDR1 is SQVTM, CDR2 ANQGSEA. The CDR3 extends over 12 amino acids. Written as DNA, the CDR3 is TGCAGCGTTGGAGAGCCTGCAGAGACCCAGTACTTC. This translates into CSVGEPAETQYF.

This clonotype has at least ten counts. This chain links TRBV11-2 with TRBJ2-2, with D perhaps TRBD2 (6 bases). The V gene lost 6 bases and the J gene lost 0 bases, with 14 bases spanning the gap. The CDR3 runs 16 residues. Germline assignment: CDR1 SGHAT and CDR2 FQNNGV. DNA for the CDR3: TGTGCCAGCAGTGGGGGTAGCGGACCGAACACCGGGGAGCTGTTTTTT. Its translation is CASSGGSGPNTGELFF.

This clonotype was recorded many times. V is TRBV30 and J is TRBJ1-1, with TRBD1 as a possible D gene (6 bases). Trimming shortened V by 5 bases and J by 3 bases, and 16 bases separated the two germline ends. Germline V gene lookup returns CDR1 GTSNPN and CDR2 SVGIG (reference sequence). This CDR3 is 14 amino acids long. CDR3 DNA sequence: TGTGCCTGGCAGACGAGGGGGATCTACACTGAAGCTTTCTTT. The encoded protein is CAWQTRGIYTEAFF.

In regard to this clonotype: One junction end does not reproduce the germline sequence, and a read error may be involved. CDR3 in amino acids: CASTLSLAGPTTDTQYF. The CDR3 bases are TGTGCCAGCACCTTATCGCTAGCGGGACCGACCACAGATACGCAGTATTTT. The gene calls are TRBV7-9 and TRBJ2-3; TRBD2 matches 9 bases. Germline values: CDR1 SEHNR, CDR2 FQNEAQ (reference sequence). The CDR3 covers 17 residues.

This clonotype occurred many times. The chain carries TRBV6-2 or TRBV6-3 and TRBJ2-1; the match to TRBD2 covers 8 bases. Unmatched junction bases numbered 10, after V lost 6 bases and J lost 9 bases. Germline V gives CDR1 MNHEY, CDR2 SVGEGT. The CDR3 has 14 residues. As DNA, the CDR3 is TGTGCCAGCAGCCGGGGCGGGAGGTTTGGTGAGCAGTTCTTC. This gives the protein CASSRGGRFGEQFF.

V usage is TRBV6-1 and J usage is TRBJ2-4; D not certain. V lost 5 bases, J lost 6 bases, and 20 bases lay in between. CDR1 is MNHNS, CDR2 SASEGT, per germline. The CDR3 sequence is 16 residues long. The CDR3 coding sequence is TGTGCCAGCAGTAGAAGTCCTCTCTTTTCCAGAAACATTCAGTACTTC. Translation: CASSRSPLFSRNIQYF.

The V call is TRBV5-5, the J call TRBJ1-4, with no clear D. The germline V and J ends were trimmed by 2 bases and 10 bases, with 21 bases remaining between them. The CDR3 covers 16 residues. The germline V gene has CDR1 SGHKS and CDR2 YYEKEE (reference sequence). The CDR3 spells CASSFYKGGAGGKLFF. As DNA, the CDR3 is TGTGCCAGCAGCTTCTATAAGGGCGGAGCCGGTGGAAAACTGTTTTTT.

V and J are TRBV12-3 or TRBV12-4 and TRBJ2-7, with a weak D call TRBD1 (7 bases). The CDR3 runs to 12 residues. With 8 bases removed from V and 3 bases from J, the gap between germline ends came to 11 bases. CDR3 region: CASGGGVYEQYF. CDR3 coding DNA: TGTGCCAGCGGAGGGGGCGTCTACGAGCAGTACTTC.

The rearrangement links TRBV5-4 to TRBJ1-4, with D uncertain. Germline lookup yields CDR1 SGHNT and CDR2 YYREEE (reference sequence). Trimming removed 4 bases from V and 3 bases from J, with 10 bases in between. The CDR3 contains 14 residues. CDR3 in DNA: TGTGCCAGCAGCCGGGCGGACCCTAATGAAAAACTGTTTTTT. Translated, it gives CASSRADPNEKLFF. The full variable domain, with the rest looked up from reference TRBV5-4 and TRBJ1-4, is ETGVTQSPTHLIKTRGQQVTLRCSSQSGHNTVSWYQQALGQGPQFIFQYYREEENGRGNFPPRFSGLQFPNYSSELNVNALELDDSALYLCASSRADPNEKLFFGSGTQLSVL.

The gene calls are TRBV20-1 and TRBJ2-7; D may be TRBD1 (5 bases). Trimming pared 7 bases from V and 4 bases from J, leaving 11 bases between. Germline V lookup: CDR1 DFQATT, CDR2 SNEGSKA (reference sequence). This CDR3 is 11 amino acids long. The CDR3 reads CSGGRAYEQYF. CDR3 DNA sequence: TGCAGTGGCGGCAGGGCATACGAGCAGTACTTC.

This clonotype has more than one count but fewer than ten. The chain recombines TRBV20-1 with TRBJ2-5; TRBD2 agrees at 8 bases. Per the germline V gene, CDR1 is DFQATT and CDR2 is SNEGSKA (reference sequence). J was trimmed by 5 bases and V by 4 bases; bases with no gene match: 15. The CDR3 extends over 16 amino acids. The chain's CDR3 is CSAKPLGAGGRETQYF. As DNA, the CDR3 is TGCAGTGCTAAGCCCCTCGGGGCGGGAGGACGGGAGACCCAGTACTTC.

J is TRBJ2-4 and V is TRBV6-1; TRBD1 aligns across 7 bases. The J segment lost 1 base and the V segment lost 4 bases, leaving 10 bases of the junction unmatched. Germline CDR1 reads MNHNS; CDR2 reads SASEGT. This CDR3 contains 17 residues. The CDR3 loop is CASSGQGVVVAKNIQYF. CDR3 sequence (DNA): TGTGCCAGCAGTGGACAGGGTGTAGTCGTTGCCAAAAACATTCAGTACTTC.

This clonotype came up a few times. J is TRBJ2-7 and V is TRBV30, with D possibly being TRBD2 (6 bases). The CDR3 length is 14 residues. Per germline, CDR1 GTSNPN and CDR2 SVGIG (reference sequence). The V end lost 2 bases, the J end lost 0 bases, and 11 bases lay between the germline ends. CDR3 bases: TGTGCCTGGAGTACCCTAGCGTTCTCCTACGAGCAGTACTTC. This translates into CAWSTLAFSYEQYF.

There are many counts of this clonotype. V and J are TRBV30 and TRBJ1-1; D perhaps matches TRBD1 (5 bases). This CDR3 is 11 amino acids long. V was cut by 3 bases and J by 4 bases, with 6 bases left in between. Germline CDR1 GTSNPN, CDR2 SVGIG (reference sequence). CDR3 in amino acids: CAWRRGTEAFF. For the CDR3, the DNA is TGTGCCTGGAGGAGGGGCACTGAAGCTTTCTTT. Combining the CDR3 with reference TRBV30 and TRBJ1-1 gives the whole variable domain SQTIHQWPATLVQPVGSPLSLECTVEGTSNPNLYWYRQAAGRGLQLLFYSVGIGQISSEVPQNLSASRPQDRQFILSSKKLLLSDSGFYLCAWRRGTEAFFGQGTRLTVV.

This clonotype was recorded many times. The chain links TRBV27 to TRBJ2-1; no clear D gene. CDR1 and CDR2 from the germline V gene are MNHEY and SMNVEV (reference sequence). The length of the CDR3 is 12 residues. V was cut by 5 bases and J by 10 bases, with 12 bases left in between. CDR3: CASSPFLGEQFF. CDR3 bases: TGTGCCAGCAGTCCCTTTCTAGGGGAGCAGTTCTTC.

Only a few counts were recorded for this clonotype. V gene TRBV20-1 combines with J gene TRBJ2-2; 9 bases fit TRBD2. The CDR3 length is 16 residues. CDR1 and CDR2 from the germline V gene are DFQATT and SNEGSKA (reference sequence). J lost 5 bases, V lost 3 bases, and 10 bases had no gene match. The CDR3 coding sequence is TGCAGTGCTAGGACCGTTACTAGCGGGCCTACCGGGGAGCTGTTTTTT. This codes for CSARTVTSGPTGELFF.

The chain employs TRBV5-1 and TRBJ2-2; tentative D call: TRBD1 (6 bases). The CDR3 is 15 amino acids. Germline assignment: CDR1 SGHRS and CDR2 YFSETQ. Deletions cut 7 bases from V and 4 bases from J, with 17 bases between. The CDR3 nucleotides are TGCGCCAGCCGCGCACCGGGACAAATCACCGGGGAGCTGTTTTTT. It is translated as CASRAPGQITGELFF.

In its sample, this clonotype was seen many times. A read error may produce the germline difference seen at one junction end. The chain has TRBV11-3 and TRBJ1-1; a possible D gene is TRBD1 (6 bases). The germline gives CDR1 SGHNT, CDR2 YENEEA. The CDR3 runs to 13 residues. CDR3 bases: TGTGCCAGCAGTTTAGGGGGGAACACTGAAGCTTTCTTT. Its protein product is CASSLGGNTEAFF.

CDR3 in amino acids: CASRGLDVYEQFF. CDR3 bases: TGTGCCAGCAGAGGACTAGATGTATATGAGCAGTTCTTC. The gene calls are TRBV2 and TRBJ2-1; TRBD2 aligns across 7 bases. This CDR3 region has 13 residues. The germline gives CDR1 SNHLY, CDR2 FYNNEI. J was trimmed by 8 bases and V by 6 bases; bases with no gene match: 7.